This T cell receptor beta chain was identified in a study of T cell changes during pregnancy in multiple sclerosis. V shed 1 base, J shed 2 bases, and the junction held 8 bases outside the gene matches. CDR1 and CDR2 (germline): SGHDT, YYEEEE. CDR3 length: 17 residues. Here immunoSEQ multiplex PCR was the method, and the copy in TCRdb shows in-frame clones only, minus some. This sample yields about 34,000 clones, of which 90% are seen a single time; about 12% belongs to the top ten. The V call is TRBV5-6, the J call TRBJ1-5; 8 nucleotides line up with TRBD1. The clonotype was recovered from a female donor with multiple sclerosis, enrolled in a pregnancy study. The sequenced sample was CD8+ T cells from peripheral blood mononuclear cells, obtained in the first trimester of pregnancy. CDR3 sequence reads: CASSLRTGRPGNQPQHF. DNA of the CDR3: TGTGCCAGCAGCTTGAGGACAGGGAGGCCGGGCAATCAGCCCCAGCATTTT.